This T cell receptor beta chain was recorded in a study of beta chain features in type 1 diabetes. Study-level results: PCR might favor shorter templates, but any such skew would affect patients and controls equally.

CDR3 length: 14 amino acids. Germline assignment: CDR1 KGHSH and CDR2 LQKENI. V shed 6 bases, J shed 3 bases, and the junction held 5 bases outside the gene matches. Turning to this clone: Its antigen remains unknown.

The entirety of the isolated RNA underwent reverse transcription, so expressed TCRB transcripts were sequenced. For naive, central memory and regulatory T cell samples, reads averaged around 3.8 million. TCRdb's copy holds only in-frame clones and misses some; the assay was immunoSEQ multiplex PCR. The table lists 350,000 to 400,000 clones, over 13% of them singletons. The sequence derives from a young woman in good health. The sequenced sample was naive CD4+ T cells from blood. The chain is built from TRBV18 and TRBJ2-3; TRBD2 agrees at 8 bases. The CDR3 region is CASSQLAETDTQYF. CDR3 DNA: TGTGCCAGCTCGCAACTAGCGGAAACAGATACGCAGTATTTT. The full variable domain, completed using reference TRBV18 and TRBJ2-3, is NAGVMQNPRHLVRRRGQEARLRCSPMKGHSHVYWYRQLPEEGLKFMVYLQKENIIDESGMPKERFSAEFPKEGPSILRIQQVVRGDSAAYFCASSQLAETDTQYFGPGTRLTVL.